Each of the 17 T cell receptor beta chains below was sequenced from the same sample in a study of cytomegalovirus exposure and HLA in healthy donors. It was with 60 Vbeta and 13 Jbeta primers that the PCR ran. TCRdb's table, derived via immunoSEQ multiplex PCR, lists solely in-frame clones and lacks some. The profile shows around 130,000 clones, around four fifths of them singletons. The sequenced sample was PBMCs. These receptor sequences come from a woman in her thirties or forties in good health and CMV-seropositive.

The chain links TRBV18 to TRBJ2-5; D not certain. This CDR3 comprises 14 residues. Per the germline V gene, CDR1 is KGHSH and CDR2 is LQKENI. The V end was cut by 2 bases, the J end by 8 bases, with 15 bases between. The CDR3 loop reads CASSPATDSITQYF. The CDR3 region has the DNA TGTGCCAGCTCACCAGCAACAGATTCTATCACCCAGTACTTC.

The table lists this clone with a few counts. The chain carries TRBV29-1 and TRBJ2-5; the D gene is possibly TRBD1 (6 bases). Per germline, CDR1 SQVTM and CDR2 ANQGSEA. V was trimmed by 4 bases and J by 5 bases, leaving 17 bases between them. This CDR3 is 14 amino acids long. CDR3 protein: CSVGRGTPGETQYF. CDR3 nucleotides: TGCAGCGTTGGAAGGGGGACCCCTGGGGAGACCCAGTACTTC.

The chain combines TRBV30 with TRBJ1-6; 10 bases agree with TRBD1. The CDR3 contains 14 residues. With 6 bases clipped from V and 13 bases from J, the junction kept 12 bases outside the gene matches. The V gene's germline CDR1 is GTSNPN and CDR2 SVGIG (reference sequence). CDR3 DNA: TGTGCCTGCACTCGGACAGGGGGGGGTATGCCCCTCCACTTT. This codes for CACTRTGGGMPLHF.

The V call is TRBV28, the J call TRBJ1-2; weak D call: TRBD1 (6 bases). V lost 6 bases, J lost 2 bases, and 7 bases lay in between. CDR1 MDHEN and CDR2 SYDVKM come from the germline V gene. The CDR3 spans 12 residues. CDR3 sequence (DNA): TGTGCCAGCAGACAGGGAAACTATGGCTACACCTTC. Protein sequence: CASRQGNYGYTF.

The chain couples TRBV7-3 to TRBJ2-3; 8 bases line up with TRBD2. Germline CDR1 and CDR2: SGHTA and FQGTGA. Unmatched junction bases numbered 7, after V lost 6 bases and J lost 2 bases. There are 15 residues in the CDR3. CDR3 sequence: CASSRSGANTDTQYF. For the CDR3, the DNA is TGTGCCAGCAGTCGTAGCGGGGCAAACACAGATACGCAGTATTTT.

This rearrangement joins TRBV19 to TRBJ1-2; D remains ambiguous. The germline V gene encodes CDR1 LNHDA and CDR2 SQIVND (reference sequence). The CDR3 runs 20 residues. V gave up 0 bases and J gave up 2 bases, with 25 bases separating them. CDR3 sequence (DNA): TGTGCCAGTAGTATAGAAAGCCGGGGTACCACGCGGAGATCGAACTATGGCTACACCTTC. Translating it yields CASSIESRGTTRRSNYGYTF.

CDR3 protein: CASSLAGTGARYNEQFF. CDR3 coding DNA: TGTGCCAGCAGTTTAGCCGGGACAGGGGCCCGTTACAATGAGCAGTTCTTC. The chain joins TRBV28 to TRBJ2-1; 10 bases match TRBD1. The V gene end was trimmed by 2 bases and the J gene end by 4 bases; junction bases not matched to a gene: 8. The CDR3 sequence is 17 residues long. Germline V gene lookup returns CDR1 MDHEN and CDR2 SYDVKM.

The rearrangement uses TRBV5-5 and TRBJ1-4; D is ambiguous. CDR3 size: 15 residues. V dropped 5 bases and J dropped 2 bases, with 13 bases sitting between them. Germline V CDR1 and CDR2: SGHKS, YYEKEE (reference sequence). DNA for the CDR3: TGTGCCAGCAGACGGGAGGGTCAGACTAATGAAAAACTGTTTTTT. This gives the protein CASRREGQTNEKLFF. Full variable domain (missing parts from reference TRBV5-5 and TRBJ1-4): DAGVTQSPTHLIKTRGQQVTLRCSPISGHKSVSWYQQVLGQGPQFIFQYYEKEERGRGNFPDRFSARQFPNYSSELNVNALLLGDSALYLCASRREGQTNEKLFFGSGTQLSVL.

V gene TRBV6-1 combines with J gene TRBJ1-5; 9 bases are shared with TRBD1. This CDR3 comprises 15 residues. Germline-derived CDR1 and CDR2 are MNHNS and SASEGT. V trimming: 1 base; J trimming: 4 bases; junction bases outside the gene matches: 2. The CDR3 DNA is TGTGCCAGCAGTGAAGGGGGGACAGGGAATCAGCCCCAGCATTTT. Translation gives CASSEGGTGNQPQHF.

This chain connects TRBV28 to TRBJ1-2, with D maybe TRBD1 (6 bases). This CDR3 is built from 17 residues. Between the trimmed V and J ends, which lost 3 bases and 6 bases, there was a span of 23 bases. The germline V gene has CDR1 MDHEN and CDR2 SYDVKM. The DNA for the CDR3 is TGTGCCAGCAGTTTTCCCTCGACAGGAGACAGTGGTCATGGCTACACCTTC. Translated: CASSFPSTGDSGHGYTF.

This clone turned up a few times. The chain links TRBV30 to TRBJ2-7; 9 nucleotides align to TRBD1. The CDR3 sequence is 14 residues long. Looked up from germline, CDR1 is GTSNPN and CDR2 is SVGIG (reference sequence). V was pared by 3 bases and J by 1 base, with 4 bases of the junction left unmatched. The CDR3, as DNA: TGTGCCTGGAGAAACAGGGGGCATTCCTACGAGCAGTACTTC. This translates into CAWRNRGHSYEQYF.

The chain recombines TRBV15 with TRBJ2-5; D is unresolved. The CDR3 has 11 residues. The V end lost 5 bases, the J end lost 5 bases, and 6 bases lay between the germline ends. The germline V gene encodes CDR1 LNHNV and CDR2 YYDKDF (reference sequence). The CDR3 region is CATSPRETQYF. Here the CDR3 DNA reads TGTGCCACCAGCCCACGGGAGACCCAGTACTTC. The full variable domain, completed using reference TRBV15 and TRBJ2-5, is DAMVIQNPRYQVTQFGKPVTLSCSQTLNHNVMYWYQQKSSQAPKLLFHYYDKDFNNEADTPDNFQSRRPNTSFCFLDIRSPGLGDTAMYLCATSPRETQYFGPGTRLLVL.

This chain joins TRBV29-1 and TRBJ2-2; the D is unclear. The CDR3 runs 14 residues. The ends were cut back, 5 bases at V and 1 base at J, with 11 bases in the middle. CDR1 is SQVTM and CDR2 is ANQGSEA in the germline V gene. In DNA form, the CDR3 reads TGCAGCGTTTCCTCGTCGGGGAACACCGGGGAGCTGTTTTTT. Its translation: CSVSSSGNTGELFF.

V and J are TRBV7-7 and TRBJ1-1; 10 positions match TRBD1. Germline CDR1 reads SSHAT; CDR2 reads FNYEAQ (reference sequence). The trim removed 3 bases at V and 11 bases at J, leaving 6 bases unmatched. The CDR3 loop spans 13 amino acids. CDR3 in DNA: TGTGCCAGCAGCTTTGACAGGGGGCAGCGGGCTTTCTTT. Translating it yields CASSFDRGQRAFF.

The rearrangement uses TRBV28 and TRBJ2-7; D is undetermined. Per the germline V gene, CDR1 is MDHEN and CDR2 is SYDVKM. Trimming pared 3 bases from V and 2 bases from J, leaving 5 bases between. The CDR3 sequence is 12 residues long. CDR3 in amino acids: CASSFRPYEQYF. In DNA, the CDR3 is TGTGCCAGCAGTTTCCGTCCCTACGAGCAGTACTTC.

Here the CDR3 reads CAWSVGAGDSPLHF. CDR3 nucleotide sequence: TGTGCCTGGAGTGTTGGGGCAGGGGACTCACCCCTCCACTTT. The chain recombines TRBV30 with TRBJ1-6, with D perhaps matching TRBD1 (6 bases). Trimming shortened V by 0 bases and J by 10 bases, and 13 bases separated the two germline ends. This CDR3 has 14 amino acids. CDR1 and CDR2 (germline): GTSNPN, SVGIG (reference sequence).

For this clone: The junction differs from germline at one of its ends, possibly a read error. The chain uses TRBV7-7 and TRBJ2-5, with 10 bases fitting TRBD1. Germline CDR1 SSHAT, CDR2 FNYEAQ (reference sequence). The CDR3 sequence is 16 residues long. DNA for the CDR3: TGTGCTAGCAGCTTCTCACGACAGGGGGCCTGGGAGACCCAGTACTTC. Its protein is CASSFSRQGAWETQYF.